This T cell receptor beta chain comes out of a study of CD8 T cells in ankylosing spondylitis. TCRdb re-called the 5' RACE reads through MiXCR, storing one row per CDR3 protein. The table shows more than 250,000 distinct CDR3 sequences, with 9.5% to 13% occurring only once. V shed 5 bases, J shed 2 bases, and the junction held 12 bases outside the gene matches. This CDR3 has 17 residues. Whole-study findings and limits: The study identified a TCR beta motif of several highly homologous variants that appeared characteristic of ankylosing spondylitis blood. Past research had described some motif variants in reactive arthritis synovial fluid and blood.

As concerns this clonotype: The antigen remains undetermined.

The sequencing sample was made of blood, either unsorted or a sorted T cell fraction (not recorded which). V is TRBV12-3 or TRBV12-4 and J is TRBJ2-7; 10 bases match TRBD1. The receptor comes from a female donor with ankylosing spondylitis or in good health (not recorded which). CDR3 DNA sequence: TGTGCCAGCAGTCATTCGGCCGGGACAGGGGATCCCTACGAGCAGTACTTC. Its protein product is CASSHSAGTGDPYEQYF.